The 20 T cell receptor beta chains listed next were all sequenced from one sample in a study of blood T cell repertoires in COVID-19. Produced via immunoSEQ multiplex PCR; TCRdb's table is partial and in-frame only. Among some 450,000 clones listed, around 89% were seen once. The specimen sequenced was peripheral blood. The receptors originated from a woman in her forties or fifties with COVID-19, enrolled during active disease.

This chain joins TRBV13 and TRBJ2-7, with D possibly TRBD1 on 6 matching bases. The length of the CDR3 is 15 residues. V was shortened by 5 bases and J by 0 bases, with 14 bases between the two germline ends. CDR1 PRHDT and CDR2 FYEKMQ come from the germline V gene (reference sequence). CDR3 DNA: TGTGCCAGCAGCGGGAATACAGGGAGCTCCTACGAGCAGTACTTC. This encodes CASSGNTGSSYEQYF.

V gene TRBV3-1 (or the pseudogene TRBV3-2) combines with J gene TRBJ1-1, with 7 bases lining up with TRBD1. Germline values: CDR1 LGHDT, CDR2 YNNKEL (reference sequence). This CDR3 is 15 amino acids long. V lost 3 bases to trimming and J lost 5 bases; unmatched junction nucleotides: 9. The CDR3 loop reads CASSQGVTGETEAFF. The DNA of the CDR3 is TGTGCCAGCAGCCAGGGGGTTACAGGGGAAACTGAAGCTTTCTTT.

The genes are TRBV18 and TRBJ1-1, with TRBD1 matching over 8 bases. This CDR3 is built from 17 residues. Germline V lookup: CDR1 KGHSH, CDR2 LQKENI. The V segment lost 3 bases and the J segment 4 bases; nucleotides outside the gene matches: 13. The CDR3 DNA follows: TGTGCCAGCTCACCCGGACAGGGCCAAGTCGTGAGCACTGAAGCTTTCTTT. Translated: CASSPGQGQVVSTEAFF.

The rearrangement links TRBV3-1 (or the pseudogene TRBV3-2) to TRBJ2-7; 13 bases map to TRBD2. In germline, CDR1 is LGHDT, CDR2 YNNKEL (reference sequence). V lost 4 bases and J lost 1; bases outside the gene matches: 10. The CDR3 totals 18 residues. The CDR3 reads CASSPWTSGGLKSYEQYF. The CDR3 DNA is TGTGCCAGCAGCCCCTGGACTAGCGGGGGCCTGAAGTCCTACGAGCAGTACTTC.

CDR3 nucleotide sequence: TGTGCCAGCCCTAGCGGGGGTGATGAGCAGTTCTTC. Protein sequence: CASPSGGDEQFF. The chain couples TRBV5-4 to TRBJ2-1; 10 positions match TRBD2. Germline CDR1 reads SGHNT; CDR2 reads YYREEE (reference sequence). This CDR3 contains 12 residues. The trim removed 7 bases at V and 8 bases at J, leaving 3 bases unmatched. Complete variable domain (other parts from reference TRBV5-4 and TRBJ2-1): ETGVTQSPTHLIKTRGQQVTLRCSSQSGHNTVSWYQQALGQGPQFIFQYYREEENGRGNFPPRFSGLQFPNYSSELNVNALELDDSALYLCASPSGGDEQFFGPGTRLTVL.

This chain uses TRBV3-1 (or the pseudogene TRBV3-2) with TRBJ1-2; the D is unclear. Germline assignment: CDR1 LGHDT and CDR2 YNNKEL (reference sequence). The CDR3 has 12 amino acids. The ends were cut back, 0 bases at V and 8 bases at J, with 7 bases in the middle. The DNA for the CDR3 is TGTGCCAGCAGCCAAGAGGCGCGGGGCTACACCTTC. Protein sequence: CASSQEARGYTF.

J is TRBJ1-2 and V is TRBV30; a weak D match, TRBD1 (5 bases). V lost 0 bases and J 4 bases, leaving 9 bases between the germline ends. This CDR3 contains 13 residues. From germline, CDR1 is GTSNPN and CDR2 SVGIG (reference sequence). CDR3 nucleotide sequence: TGTGCCTGGAGTGTTACAGGCATCTATGGCTACACCTTC. Residues: CAWSVTGIYGYTF. The full variable domain, its missing parts supplied by reference TRBV30 and TRBJ1-2, is SQTIHQWPATLVQPVGSPLSLECTVEGTSNPNLYWYRQAAGRGLQLLFYSVGIGQISSEVPQNLSASRPQDRQFILSSKKLLLSDSGFYLCAWSVTGIYGYTFGSGTRLTVV.

The genes are TRBV5-1 and TRBJ2-5; TRBD1 matches 9 bases. This CDR3 comprises 16 residues. Germline V gives CDR1 SGHRS, CDR2 YFSETQ. V lost 0 bases and J lost 5; bases outside the gene matches: 8. This chain's CDR3 is CASSLEPGQGWETQYF. The CDR3 DNA reads TGCGCCAGCAGCTTGGAGCCGGGACAGGGCTGGGAGACCCAGTACTTC.

DNA of the CDR3: TGTGCCATCAGTGAGCACCCAGGGGAAGGCACTGAAGCTTTCTTT. Translation gives CAISEHPGEGTEAFF. The rearrangement uses TRBV10-3 and TRBJ1-1; D may be TRBD1 (6 bases). The CDR3 is 15 residues long. V lost 2 bases and J lost 4, with 14 bases in between. Germline V gene sequence: CDR1 ENHRY, CDR2 SYGVKD.

This clone was observed a few times. The chain recombines TRBV30 with TRBJ2-2; possible D gene TRBD2, 6 bases. V lost 2 bases and J 4 bases, leaving 8 bases between the germline ends. Germline V lookup: CDR1 GTSNPN, CDR2 SVGIG (reference sequence). This CDR3 has 13 residues. The chain's CDR3 is CAWSREVTGELFF. Here the CDR3 DNA reads TGTGCCTGGAGTAGGGAGGTCACCGGGGAGCTGTTTTTT.

V gene TRBV5-1 combines with J gene TRBJ2-7; 8 nucleotides line up with TRBD1. The CDR3 runs to 14 residues. Germline lookup yields CDR1 SGHRS and CDR2 YFSETQ. The trim removed 5 bases at V and 2 bases at J, leaving 6 bases unmatched. CDR3 sequence (DNA): TGCGCCAGCAGACCGACAGGGGTCCCCTACGAGCAGTACTTC. This codes for CASRPTGVPYEQYF.

The genes are TRBV27 and TRBJ1-1; TRBD1 is a possible D gene (6 bases). The CDR3 covers 14 residues. V lost 4 bases and J lost 4, with 13 bases in between. Germline values: CDR1 MNHEY, CDR2 SMNVEV (reference sequence). The CDR3 reads CASSSGVSSTEAFF. DNA of the CDR3: TGTGCCAGCAGTTCAGGGGTCTCTAGCACTGAAGCTTTCTTT.

V is TRBV28 and J is TRBJ1-5, with D maybe TRBD1 (5 bases). There are 13 residues in the CDR3. V gave up 5 bases and J gave up 5 bases, with 10 bases separating them. The V gene's germline CDR1 is MDHEN and CDR2 SYDVKM. The CDR3 is CASSQAGHQPQHF. As DNA, the CDR3 is TGTGCCAGCAGTCAAGCAGGGCATCAGCCCCAGCATTTT. The whole variable domain, remainder taken from reference TRBV28 and TRBJ1-5, is DVKVTQSSRYLVKRTGEKVFLECVQDMDHENMFWYRQDPGLGLRLIYFSYDVKMKEKGDIPEGYSVSREKKERFSLILESASTNQTSMYLCASSQAGHQPQHFGDGTRLSIL.

The gene calls are TRBV5-5 and TRBJ1-2; D is unresolved. The germline V gene has CDR1 SGHKS and CDR2 YYEKEE (reference sequence). The CDR3 contains 15 residues. V was pared by 3 bases and J by 6 bases, with 18 bases between. The DNA for the CDR3 is TGTGCCAGCAGCTCTTTCTTTTCTATGGTCGATGGCTACACCTTC. Translated: CASSSFFSMVDGYTF.

This rearrangement joins TRBV4-1 to TRBJ2-3, with TRBD2 matching 14 bases. The CDR3 is made up of 14 amino acids. Losses at the gene ends were 3 bases for V and 9 bases for J; bases not matched to a gene: 2. CDR1 and CDR2 from the germline V gene are MGHRA and YSYEKL. CDR3: CASSQTSGGATQYF. CDR3 in DNA: TGCGCCAGCAGCCAGACTAGCGGGGGGGCAACGCAGTATTTT.

This clone was detected only a few times. V usage is TRBV5-4 and J usage is TRBJ1-2, with TRBD1 identical over 7 bases. J was trimmed by 8 bases and V by 3 bases; bases with no gene match: 7. Germline loops: CDR1 SGHNT, CDR2 YYREEE (reference sequence). This CDR3 region has 13 residues. The CDR3 loop reads CASSYGTAQGYTF. The CDR3 DNA is TGTGCCAGCAGCTACGGGACAGCACAAGGCTACACCTTC.

A single count supports this clone. The chain couples TRBV7-6 to TRBJ1-1; weak D call: TRBD1 (6 bases). V was trimmed by 5 bases and J by 0 bases, leaving 19 bases between them. In germline, CDR1 is SGHVS, CDR2 FNYEAQ. The CDR3 is 17 amino acids. DNA for the CDR3: TGTGCCAGCAGCCGAGAGTCAGGGGCCACTTTGAACACTGAAGCTTTCTTT. Encoded protein: CASSRESGATLNTEAFF.

A single count supports this clone. V gene TRBV2 combines with J gene TRBJ2-7; 10 positions agree with TRBD1. In germline, CDR1 is SNHLY, CDR2 FYNNEI. Trimming at V came to 6 bases and at J to 5 bases, leaving 13 bases not matched to a gene. The CDR3 covers 16 residues. In DNA form, the CDR3 reads TGTGCCAGCAGAGCTGCCCTAAGGGACAGGGGTAACGAGCAGTACTTC. Its translation: CASRAALRDRGNEQYF.

V is TRBV11-2 and J is TRBJ1-1; a weak D match, TRBD1 (5 bases). This CDR3 region has 12 residues. CDR1 is SGHAT, CDR2 FQNNGV, per germline. Deletions cut 3 bases from V and 6 bases from J, with 8 bases between. CDR3 coding DNA: TGTGCCAGCAGCTTTACCAGGGCTGAAGCTTTCTTT. Its protein product is CASSFTRAEAFF.

This clone was seen repeatedly, ten times or more. The CDR3 nucleotides read TGTGCCAGTAGTAACCCGGACAGGGAGCAGCCCCAGCATTTT. Translated: CASSNPDREQPQHF. The V and J genes are TRBV19 and TRBJ1-5, with 8 bases identical to TRBD1. There are 14 residues in the CDR3. Trimming at V came to 4 bases and at J to 7 bases, leaving 6 bases not matched to a gene. CDR1 is LNHDA and CDR2 is SQIVND in the germline V gene (reference sequence).